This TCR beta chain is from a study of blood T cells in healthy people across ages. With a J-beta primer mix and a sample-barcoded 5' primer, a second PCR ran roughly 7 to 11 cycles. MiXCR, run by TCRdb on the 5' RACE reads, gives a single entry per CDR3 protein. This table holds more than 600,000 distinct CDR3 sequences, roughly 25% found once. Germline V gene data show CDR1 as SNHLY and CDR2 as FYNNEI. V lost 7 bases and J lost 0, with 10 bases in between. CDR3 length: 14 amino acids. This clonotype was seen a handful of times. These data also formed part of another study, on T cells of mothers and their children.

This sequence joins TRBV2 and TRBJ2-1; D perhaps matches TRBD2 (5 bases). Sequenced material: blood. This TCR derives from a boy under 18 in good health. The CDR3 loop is CASKAAVSYNEQFF. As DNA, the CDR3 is TGTGCCAGCAAAGCGGCAGTCTCCTACAATGAGCAGTTCTTC.